This TCR beta chain was sequenced for a study of OX40 agonist ivuxolimab in advanced cancers. Context from the whole study: The costimulatory receptor OX40 (CD134) was targeted by ivuxolimab, a fully human IgG2 agonistic monoclonal antibody. Intravenous ivuxolimab was administered to patients every 2 weeks at six dose levels: 0.01, 0.1, 0.3, 1.5, 3 and 10 mg/kg. Of the approximately 54 patients in dose escalation, 19 had hepatocellular carcinoma, some 15 had melanoma, 9 had renal cell carcinoma and 9 had head and neck cancer. In the dose-escalation cohort, around four fifths of patients were male, and the mean age was roughly 60 years, with a range of roughly 20 to 80. Prior anti-PD-1, anti-PD-L1 or anti-CTLA-4 therapy was permitted, and 40% to 50% of dose-escalation patients had received checkpoint inhibitors. Partial responses occurred in three dose-escalation patients, of whom one had hepatocellular carcinoma and two had cutaneous melanoma. Peripheral TCRbeta sequencing aimed to test whether ivuxolimab altered TCR sequence diversity and caused clonal T-cell expansion. The paper covers the monotherapy dose-escalation part of the phase I ivuxolimab trial, which included N ≈ 52 patients. Overall results and qualifications from the work: At doses from 0.1 to 3.0 mg/kg, clonal expansion was seen in both CD4+ and CD8+ blood T cells between baseline and week 6. In the 0.1-3.0 mg/kg groups, partial responders had among the lowest normalized peripheral clonal expansion, particularly in CD8+ T cells. After ivuxolimab, expanded clones were on average more numerous among CD8+ T cells than among CD4+ T cells. Low levels of normalized T-cell clonal expansion were also seen in some patients who did not respond. The antigen specificity of the peripheral T cells that underwent clonal expansion was not determined.

On this clone: The target of this receptor is not known. It has no much larger one-base neighbor in the sample; base qualities were not kept.

In the germline V gene, CDR1 corresponds to SGHAT and CDR2 to FQNNGV. The V end gives up 3 bases and the J end 7 bases, leaving 7 bases in the junction not matched to a gene. From the cysteine through the phenylalanine, the CDR3 covers 16 amino acids. Only the CDR3 part of the read is kept: 48 bases, read in frame from the first base. To sequence the TCRbeta CDR3 region, genomic DNA was isolated from the sorted cells. The immunoSEQ Assay was used to sequence the TCRbeta CDR3 regions. Imported from immuneACCESS, the table was reduced by TCRdb to in-frame sequences with V and J called. These copies leave out some clones; in studies compared against another copy, an unresolved V gene accounts for under half, and the cause of the remainder is not known. The sample table records 60,000 to 95,000 clones; about 92% of these occur just once. The ten largest clones represent about 0.4% of the sample. Patients with a history of autoimmune disease or receiving systemic immunosuppression were excluded from the trial. Peripheral blood for TCR sequencing was collected from all dose cohorts at baseline, on cycle 4 day 1, and on cycle 7 day 1. The samples were taken from a phase I, first-in-human, multicenter, open-label dose-escalation trial of ivuxolimab. Adults with locally advanced or metastatic head and neck squamous cell, hepatocellular, melanoma or renal cell carcinoma were enrolled in the trial. Before TCR sequencing, CD4+ T cells and CD8+ T cells were sorted from peripheral blood as separate populations.

The chain uses TRBV11-2 and TRBJ1-4; TRBD1 fits 11 bases in the junction. The sequence was collected from an adult with an advanced solid tumor such as melanoma, head and neck, liver or kidney cancer. The sample in question was CD4+ or CD8+ T cells sorted from blood, obtained in a trial of the OX40 agonist ivuxolimab. The CDR3 region: CASSFSGTGGGEKLFF. The nucleotides are TGTGCCAGCAGCTTTTCCGGGACAGGGGGTGGTGAAAAACTGTTTTTT.